This entry describes one TCR beta chain. MiXCR, applied by TCRdb to the RACE reads, yields one record per CDR3 protein. The table lists 71,000 or so distinct CDR3 sequences, roughly 9.2% of them singletons. Germline assignment: CDR1 SGDLS and CDR2 YYNGEE. This CDR3 spans 14 amino acids. Trimming took 0 bases from V and 8 from J, leaving 12 bases between them. The sample is drawn from a study of human T cells and chemical hapten exposure. The sample's time point: patch test 1, 2 weeks after DPC sensitization. Treatment noted: therapeutic diphenylcyclopropenone sensitization with weekly scalp DPC. The receptor was derived from a woman between 40 and 55 years old with alopecia areata. Some clones in this sample may be carry-over from other donors' samples. The sample in question was whole blood, obtained in connection with sensitization to the hapten diphenylcyclopropenone (DPC). V is TRBV9 and J is TRBJ2-4, with D hard to call. The CDR3 DNA reads TGTGCCAGCAGCGTAGCTGGTAGACCGGACATTCAGTACTTC. Protein: CASSVAGRPDIQYF.